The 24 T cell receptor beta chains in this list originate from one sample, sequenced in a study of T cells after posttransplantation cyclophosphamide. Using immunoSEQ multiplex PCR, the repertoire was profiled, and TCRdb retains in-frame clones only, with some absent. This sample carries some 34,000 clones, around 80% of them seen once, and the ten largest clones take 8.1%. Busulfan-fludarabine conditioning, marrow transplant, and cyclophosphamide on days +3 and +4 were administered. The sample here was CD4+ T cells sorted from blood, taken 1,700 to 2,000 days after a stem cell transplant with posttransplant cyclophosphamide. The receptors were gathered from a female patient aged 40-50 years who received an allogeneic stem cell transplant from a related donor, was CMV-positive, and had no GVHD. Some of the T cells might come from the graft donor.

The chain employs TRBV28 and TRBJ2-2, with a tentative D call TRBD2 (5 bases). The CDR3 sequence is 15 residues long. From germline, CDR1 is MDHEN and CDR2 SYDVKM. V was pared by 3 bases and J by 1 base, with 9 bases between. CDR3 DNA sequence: TGTGCCAGCAGTTTGTATGAGGGGAACACCGGGGAGCTGTTTTTT. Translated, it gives CASSLYEGNTGELFF.

The CDR3 is CASSVGPGGTDTQYF. As DNA, the CDR3 is TGTGCCAGCAGCGTAGGTCCAGGCGGCACAGATACGCAGTATTTT. This chain joins TRBV9 and TRBJ2-3; D gene uncertain. V gave up 0 bases and J gave up 1 base, with 9 bases separating them. The CDR3 is 15 residues long. In germline, CDR1 is SGDLS, CDR2 YYNGEE.

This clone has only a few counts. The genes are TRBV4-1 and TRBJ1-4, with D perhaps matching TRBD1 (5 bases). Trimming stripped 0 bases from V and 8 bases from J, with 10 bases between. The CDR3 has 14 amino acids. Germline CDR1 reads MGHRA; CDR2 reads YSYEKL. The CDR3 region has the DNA TGCGCCAGCAGCCAAGAGGCGGCAGGGGAAAAACTGTTTTTT. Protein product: CASSQEAAGEKLFF.

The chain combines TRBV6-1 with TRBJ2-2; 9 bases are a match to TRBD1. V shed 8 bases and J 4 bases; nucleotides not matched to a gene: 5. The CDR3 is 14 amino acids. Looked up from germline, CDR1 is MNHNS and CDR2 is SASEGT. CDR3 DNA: TGTGCCAGCTTACGGGACAGGGTCACCGGGGAGCTGTTTTTT. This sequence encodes CASLRDRVTGELFF.

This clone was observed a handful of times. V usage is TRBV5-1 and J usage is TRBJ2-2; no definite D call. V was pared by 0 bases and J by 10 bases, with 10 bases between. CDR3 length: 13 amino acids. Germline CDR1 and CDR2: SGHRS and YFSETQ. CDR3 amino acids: CASSLVSNQELFF. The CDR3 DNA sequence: TGCGCCAGCAGCTTGGTGAGTAATCAGGAGCTGTTTTTT.

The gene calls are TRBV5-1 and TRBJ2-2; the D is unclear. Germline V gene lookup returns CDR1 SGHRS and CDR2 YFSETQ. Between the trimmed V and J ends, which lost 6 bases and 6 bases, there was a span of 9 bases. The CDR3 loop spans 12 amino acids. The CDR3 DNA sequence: TGCGCCAGCACCCCTCTAGCCGGGGAGCTGTTTTTT. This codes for CASTPLAGELFF.

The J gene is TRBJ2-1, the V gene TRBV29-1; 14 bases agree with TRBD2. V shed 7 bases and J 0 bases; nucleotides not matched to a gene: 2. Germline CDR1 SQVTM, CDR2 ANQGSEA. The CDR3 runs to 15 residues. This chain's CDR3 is CSAGLAGGSYNEQFF. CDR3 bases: TGCAGCGCCGGACTAGCGGGGGGCTCCTACAATGAGCAGTTCTTC.

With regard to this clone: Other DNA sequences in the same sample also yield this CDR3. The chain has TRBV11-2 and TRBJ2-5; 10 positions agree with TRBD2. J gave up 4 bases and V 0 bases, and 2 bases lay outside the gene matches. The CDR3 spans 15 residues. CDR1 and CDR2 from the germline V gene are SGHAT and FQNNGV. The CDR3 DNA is TGTGCCAGCAGCTTAGATCCTAGCGGGGGAGAGACCCAGTACTTC. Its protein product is CASSLDPSGGETQYF.

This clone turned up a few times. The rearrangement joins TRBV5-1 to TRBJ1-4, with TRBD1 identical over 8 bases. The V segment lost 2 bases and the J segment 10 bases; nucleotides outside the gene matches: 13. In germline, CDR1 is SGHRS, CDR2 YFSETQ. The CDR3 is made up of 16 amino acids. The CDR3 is CASSFQTGTGDGKLFF. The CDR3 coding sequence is TGCGCCAGCAGCTTTCAAACTGGGACAGGAGACGGAAAACTGTTTTTT.

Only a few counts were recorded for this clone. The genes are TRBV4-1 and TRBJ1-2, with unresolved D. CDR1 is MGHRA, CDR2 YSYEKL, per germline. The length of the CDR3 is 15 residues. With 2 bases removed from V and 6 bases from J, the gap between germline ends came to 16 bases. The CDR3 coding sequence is TGCGCCAGCAGCCAACAAGCGCTCTCCAACGATGGCTACACCTTC. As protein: CASSQQALSNDGYTF.

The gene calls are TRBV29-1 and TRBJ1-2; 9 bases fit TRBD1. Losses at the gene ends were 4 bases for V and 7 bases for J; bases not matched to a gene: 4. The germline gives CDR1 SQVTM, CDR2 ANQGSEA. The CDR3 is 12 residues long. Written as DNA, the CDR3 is TGCAGCGTTGTGGACAGGGGTTCTGGCTACACCTTC. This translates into CSVVDRGSGYTF. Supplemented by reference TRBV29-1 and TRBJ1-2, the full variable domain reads SAVISQKPSRDICQRGTSLTIQCQVDSQVTMMFWYRQQPGQSLTLIATANQGSEATYESGFVIDKFPISRPNLTFSTLTVSNMSPEDSSIYLCSVVDRGSGYTFGSGTRLTVV.

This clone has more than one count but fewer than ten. The CDR3 DNA reads as TGTGCCAGCTCATTGGGACTTCAAGAGACCCAGTACTTC. Its translation is CASSLGLQETQYF. The chain employs TRBV18 and TRBJ2-5; TRBD2 is a possible D gene (6 bases). V was clipped by 5 bases and J by 2 bases, with 9 bases between them. In germline, CDR1 is KGHSH, CDR2 LQKENI. The CDR3 runs to 13 residues.

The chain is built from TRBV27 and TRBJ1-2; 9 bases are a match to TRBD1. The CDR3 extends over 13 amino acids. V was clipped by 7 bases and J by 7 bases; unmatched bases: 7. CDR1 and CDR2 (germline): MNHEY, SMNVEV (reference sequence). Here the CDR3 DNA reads TGTGCCAGCAAAGTACAGGGGGCGCGTGGCTACACCTTC. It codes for CASKVQGARGYTF.

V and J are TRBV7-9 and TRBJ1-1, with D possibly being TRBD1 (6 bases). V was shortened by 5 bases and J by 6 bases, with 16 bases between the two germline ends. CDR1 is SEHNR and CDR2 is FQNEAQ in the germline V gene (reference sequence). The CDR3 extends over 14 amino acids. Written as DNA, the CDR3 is TGTGCCAGCAGCCCTCATACACAGGGCTCTGAAGCTTTCTTT. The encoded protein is CASSPHTQGSEAFF.

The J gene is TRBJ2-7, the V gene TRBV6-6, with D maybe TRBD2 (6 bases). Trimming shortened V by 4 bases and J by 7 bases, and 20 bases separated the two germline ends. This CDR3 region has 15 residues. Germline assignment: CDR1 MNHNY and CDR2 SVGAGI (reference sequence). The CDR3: CASSSGLLIPREQYF. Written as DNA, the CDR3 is TGTGCCAGCAGTTCGGGACTCCTTATCCCTAGGGAGCAGTACTTC.

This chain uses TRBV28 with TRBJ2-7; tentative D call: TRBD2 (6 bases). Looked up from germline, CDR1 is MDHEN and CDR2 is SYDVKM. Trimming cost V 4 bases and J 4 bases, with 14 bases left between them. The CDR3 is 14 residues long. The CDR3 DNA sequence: TGTGCCAGCAGTTCTGAGTGGAGGGATTACGAGCAGTACTTC. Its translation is CASSSEWRDYEQYF.

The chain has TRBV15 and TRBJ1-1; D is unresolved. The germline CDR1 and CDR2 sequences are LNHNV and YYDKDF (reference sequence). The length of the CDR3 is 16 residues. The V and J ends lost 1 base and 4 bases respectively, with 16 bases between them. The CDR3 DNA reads TGTGCCACCAGCAGAGGACACTCGGAGGGTTTCACTGAAGCTTTCTTT. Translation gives CATSRGHSEGFTEAFF.

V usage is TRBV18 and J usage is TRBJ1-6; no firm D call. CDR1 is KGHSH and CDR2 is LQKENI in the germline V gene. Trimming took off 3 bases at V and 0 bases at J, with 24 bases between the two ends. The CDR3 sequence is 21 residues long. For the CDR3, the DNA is TGTGCCAGCTCACCCATCTCACAGACTACCAAGAATCCCTCCTATAATTCACCCCTCCACTTT. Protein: CASSPISQTTKNPSYNSPLHF.

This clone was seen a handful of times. This CDR3 reads CASTQGIGSSYNEQFF. The CDR3 DNA sequence: TGTGCCAGCACCCAGGGGATAGGAAGCTCCTACAATGAGCAGTTCTTC. The chain carries TRBV2 and TRBJ2-1; possible D gene TRBD1, 6 bases. The CDR3 has 16 residues. Germline V gene sequence: CDR1 SNHLY, CDR2 FYNNEI. Trimming removed 7 bases from V and 0 bases from J, with 16 bases in between.

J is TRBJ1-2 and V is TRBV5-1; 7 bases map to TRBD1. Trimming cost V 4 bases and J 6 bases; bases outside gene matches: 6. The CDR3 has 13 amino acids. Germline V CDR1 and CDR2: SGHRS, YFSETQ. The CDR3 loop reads CASSADRVNGYTF. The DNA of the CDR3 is TGCGCCAGCAGCGCAGACAGGGTCAATGGCTACACCTTC. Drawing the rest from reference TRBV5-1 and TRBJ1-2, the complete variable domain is KAGVTQTPRYLIKTRGQQVTLSCSPISGHRSVSWYQQTPGQGLQFLFEYFSETQRNKGNFPGRFSGRQFSNSRSEMNVSTLELGDSALYLCASSADRVNGYTFGSGTRLTVV.

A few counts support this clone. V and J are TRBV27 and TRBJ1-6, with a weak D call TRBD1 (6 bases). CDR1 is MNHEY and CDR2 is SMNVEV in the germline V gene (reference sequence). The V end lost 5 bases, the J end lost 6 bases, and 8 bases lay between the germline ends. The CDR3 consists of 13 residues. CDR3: CASSIRGNSPLHF. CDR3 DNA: TGTGCCAGCAGTATCAGGGGTAATTCACCCCTCCACTTT.

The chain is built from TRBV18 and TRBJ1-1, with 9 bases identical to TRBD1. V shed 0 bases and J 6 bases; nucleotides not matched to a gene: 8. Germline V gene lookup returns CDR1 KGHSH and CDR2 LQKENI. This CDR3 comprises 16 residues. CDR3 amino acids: CASSPPGQGSGAEAFF. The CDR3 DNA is TGTGCCAGCTCACCACCTGGACAGGGGTCGGGCGCTGAAGCTTTCTTT.

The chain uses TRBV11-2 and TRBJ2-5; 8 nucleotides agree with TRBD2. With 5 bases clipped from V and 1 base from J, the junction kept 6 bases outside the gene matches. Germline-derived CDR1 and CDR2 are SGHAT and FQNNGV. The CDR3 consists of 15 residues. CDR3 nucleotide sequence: TGTGCCAGCAGCCCGAGCGGGAGACCCCAAGAGACCCAGTACTTC. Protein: CASSPSGRPQETQYF.

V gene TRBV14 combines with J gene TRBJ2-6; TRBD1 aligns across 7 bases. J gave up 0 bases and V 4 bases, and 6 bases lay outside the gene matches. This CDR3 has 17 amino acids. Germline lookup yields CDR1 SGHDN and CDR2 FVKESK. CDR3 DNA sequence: TGTGCCAGCAGCCTTAGGACAGGCCACTCTGGGGCCAACGTCCTGACTTTC. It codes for CASSLRTGHSGANVLTF.